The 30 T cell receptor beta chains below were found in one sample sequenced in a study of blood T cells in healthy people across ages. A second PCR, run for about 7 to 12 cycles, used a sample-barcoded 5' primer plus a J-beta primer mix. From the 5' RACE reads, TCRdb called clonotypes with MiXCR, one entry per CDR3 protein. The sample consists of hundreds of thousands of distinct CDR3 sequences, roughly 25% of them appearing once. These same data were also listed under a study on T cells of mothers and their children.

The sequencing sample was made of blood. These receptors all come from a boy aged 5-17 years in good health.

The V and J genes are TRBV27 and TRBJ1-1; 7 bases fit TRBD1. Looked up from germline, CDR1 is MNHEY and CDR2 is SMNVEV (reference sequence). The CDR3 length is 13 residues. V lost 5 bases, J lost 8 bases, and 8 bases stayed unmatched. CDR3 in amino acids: CASSVRDSEEAFF. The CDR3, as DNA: TGTGCCAGCAGTGTAAGGGACAGCGAAGAAGCTTTCTTT.

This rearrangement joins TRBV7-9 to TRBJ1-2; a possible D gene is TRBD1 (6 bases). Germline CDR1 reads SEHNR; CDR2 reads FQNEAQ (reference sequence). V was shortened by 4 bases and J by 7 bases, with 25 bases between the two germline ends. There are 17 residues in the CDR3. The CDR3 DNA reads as TGTGCCAGCAGCTCCAAACTCAATGGGGCAGGGGATGCTGGCTACACCTTC. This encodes CASSSKLNGAGDAGYTF.

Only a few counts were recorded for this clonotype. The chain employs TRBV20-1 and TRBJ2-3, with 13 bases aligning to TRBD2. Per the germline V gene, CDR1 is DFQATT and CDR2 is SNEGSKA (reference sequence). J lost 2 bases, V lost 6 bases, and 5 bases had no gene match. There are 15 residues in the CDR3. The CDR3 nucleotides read TGCAGTGCAAGGACTAGCGGGGGACTCACAGATACGCAGTATTTT. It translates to CSARTSGGLTDTQYF.

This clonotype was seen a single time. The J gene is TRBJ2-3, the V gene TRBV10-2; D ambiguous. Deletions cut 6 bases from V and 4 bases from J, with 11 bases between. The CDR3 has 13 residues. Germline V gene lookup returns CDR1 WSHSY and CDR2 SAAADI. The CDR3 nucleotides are TGCGCCAGCAGCAGAATGAGAGCAGATACGCAGTATTTT. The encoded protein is CASSRMRADTQYF.

The CDR3, as DNA: TGTGCCAGCAGCAAAGCTCGGGAGACCCAGTACTTC. It encodes CASSKARETQYF. The V call is TRBV21-1, the J call TRBJ2-5. TRBV21-1 is noted as a pseudogene. There are 12 residues in the CDR3.

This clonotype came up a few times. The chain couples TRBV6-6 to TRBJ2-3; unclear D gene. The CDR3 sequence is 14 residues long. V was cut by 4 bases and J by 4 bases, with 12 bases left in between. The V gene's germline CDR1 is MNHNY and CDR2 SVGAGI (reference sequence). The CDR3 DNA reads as TGTGCCAGCAGTTCCCGACTCCTCCCAGATACGCAGTATTTT. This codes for CASSSRLLPDTQYF.

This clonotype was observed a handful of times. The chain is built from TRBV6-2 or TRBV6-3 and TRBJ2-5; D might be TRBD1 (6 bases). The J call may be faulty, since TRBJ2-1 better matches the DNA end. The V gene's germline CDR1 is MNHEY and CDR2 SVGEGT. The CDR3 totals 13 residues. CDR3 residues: CASRRQVSNEQFF. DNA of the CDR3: TGTGCCAGCAGAAGACAGGTCTCTAATGAGCAGTTCTTC.

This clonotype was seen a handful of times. CDR3 sequence: CSVGDSSNEQFF. Here the CDR3 DNA reads TGCAGCGTTGGTGACAGTTCCAATGAGCAGTTCTTC. The rearrangement links TRBV29-1 to TRBJ2-5; perhaps TRBD1 as D (5 bases). The J call may not be correct, given that the DNA end is closer to TRBJ2-1. There are 12 residues in the CDR3. Germline lookup yields CDR1 SQVTM and CDR2 ANQGSEA.

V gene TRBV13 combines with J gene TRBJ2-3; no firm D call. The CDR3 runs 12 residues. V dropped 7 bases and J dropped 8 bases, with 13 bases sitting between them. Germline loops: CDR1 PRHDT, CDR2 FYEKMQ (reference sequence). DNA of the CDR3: TGTGCCAGCAAATCCGTAGATGCTACGCAGTATTTT. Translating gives CASKSVDATQYF. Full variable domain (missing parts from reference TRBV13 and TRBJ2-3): AAGVIQSPRHLIKEKRETATLKCYPIPRHDTVYWYQQGPGQDPQFLISFYEKMQSDKGSIPDRFSAQQFSDYHSELNMSSLELGDSALYFCASKSVDATQYFGPGTRLTVL.

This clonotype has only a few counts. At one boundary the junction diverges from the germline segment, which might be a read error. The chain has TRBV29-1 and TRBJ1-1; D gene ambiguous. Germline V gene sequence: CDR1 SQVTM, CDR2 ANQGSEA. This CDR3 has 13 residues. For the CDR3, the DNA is TGCAGCGTCGCCGGGTTGTATGGCGCTGAAGCTTCCTTT. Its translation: CSVAGLYGAEASF.

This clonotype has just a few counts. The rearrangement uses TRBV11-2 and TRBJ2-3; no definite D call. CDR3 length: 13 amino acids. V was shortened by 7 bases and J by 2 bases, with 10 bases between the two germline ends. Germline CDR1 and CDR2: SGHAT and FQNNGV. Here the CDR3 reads CASTLWSTDTQYF. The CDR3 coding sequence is TGTGCCAGCACCCTATGGTCCACAGATACGCAGTATTTT.

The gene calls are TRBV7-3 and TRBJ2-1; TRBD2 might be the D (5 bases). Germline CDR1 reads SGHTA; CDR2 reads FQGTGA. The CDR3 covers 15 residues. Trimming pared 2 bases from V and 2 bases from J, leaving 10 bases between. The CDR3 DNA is TGTGCCAGCAGCTTAGAGGGTAGCCCCTACAATGAGCAGTTCTTC. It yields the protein CASSLEGSPYNEQFF. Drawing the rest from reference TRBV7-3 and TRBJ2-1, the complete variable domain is GAGVSQTPSNKVTEKGKYVELRCDPISGHTALYWYRQSLGQGPEFLIYFQGTGAADDSGLPNDRFFAVRPEGSVSTLKIQRTERGDSAVYLCASSLEGSPYNEQFFGPGTRLTVL.

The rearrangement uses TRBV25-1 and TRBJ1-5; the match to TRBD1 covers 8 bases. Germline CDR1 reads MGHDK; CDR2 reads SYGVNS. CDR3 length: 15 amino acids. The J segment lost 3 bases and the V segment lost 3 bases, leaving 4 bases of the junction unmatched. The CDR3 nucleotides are TGTGCCAGCAGTGATGACAGGGGCCCCAATCAGCCCCAGCATTTT. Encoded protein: CASSDDRGPNQPQHF.

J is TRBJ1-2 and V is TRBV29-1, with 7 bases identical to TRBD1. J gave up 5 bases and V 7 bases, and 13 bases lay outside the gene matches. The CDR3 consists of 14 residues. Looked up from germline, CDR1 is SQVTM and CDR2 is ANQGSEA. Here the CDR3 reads CSAAGTEGSYGYTF. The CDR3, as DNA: TGCAGCGCCGCCGGGACAGAGGGCAGTTATGGCTACACCTTC.

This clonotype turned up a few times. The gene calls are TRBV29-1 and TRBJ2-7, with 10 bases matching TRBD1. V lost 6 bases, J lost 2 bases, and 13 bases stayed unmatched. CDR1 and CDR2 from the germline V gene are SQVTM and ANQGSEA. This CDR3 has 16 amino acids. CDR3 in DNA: TGCAGCGTGGAAACCCCCGGGACAGGGGTGGCCTACGAGCAGTACTTC. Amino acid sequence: CSVETPGTGVAYEQYF.

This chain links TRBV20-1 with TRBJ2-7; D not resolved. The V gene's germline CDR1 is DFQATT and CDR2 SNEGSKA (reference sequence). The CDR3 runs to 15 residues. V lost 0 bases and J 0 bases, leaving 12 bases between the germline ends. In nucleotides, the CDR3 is TGCAGTGCTAGAGATCTGCATGGAAGCTCCTACGAGCAGTACTTC. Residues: CSARDLHGSSYEQYF.

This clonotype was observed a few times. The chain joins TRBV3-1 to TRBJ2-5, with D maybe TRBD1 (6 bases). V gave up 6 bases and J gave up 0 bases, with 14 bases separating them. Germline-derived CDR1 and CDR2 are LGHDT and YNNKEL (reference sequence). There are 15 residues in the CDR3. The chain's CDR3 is CASRYGQLYQETQYF. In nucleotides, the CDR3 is TGTGCCAGCAGGTATGGACAGTTGTACCAAGAGACCCAGTACTTC.

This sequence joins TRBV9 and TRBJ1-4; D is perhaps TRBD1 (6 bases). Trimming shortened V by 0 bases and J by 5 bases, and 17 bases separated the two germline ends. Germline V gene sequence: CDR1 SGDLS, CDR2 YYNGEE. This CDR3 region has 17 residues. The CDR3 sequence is CASSVGGQKNGNEKLFF. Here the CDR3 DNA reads TGTGCCAGCAGCGTAGGAGGACAGAAGAATGGAAATGAAAAACTGTTTTTT. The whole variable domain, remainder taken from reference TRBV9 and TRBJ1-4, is DSGVTQTPKHLITATGQRVTLRCSPRSGDLSVYWYQQSLDQGLQFLIQYYNGEERAKGNILERFSAQQFPDLHSELNLSSLELGDSALYFCASSVGGQKNGNEKLFFGSGTQLSVL.

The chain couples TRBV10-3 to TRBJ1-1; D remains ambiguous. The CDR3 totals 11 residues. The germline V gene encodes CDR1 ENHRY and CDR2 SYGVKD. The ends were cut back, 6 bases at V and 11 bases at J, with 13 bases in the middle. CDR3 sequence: CAISTIDKAFF. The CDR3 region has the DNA TGTGCCATCAGCACGATCGATAAGGCTTTCTTT.

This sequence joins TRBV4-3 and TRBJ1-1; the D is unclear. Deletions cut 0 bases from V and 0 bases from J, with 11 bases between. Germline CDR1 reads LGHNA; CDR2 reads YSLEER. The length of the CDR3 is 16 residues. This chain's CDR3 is CASSQDRGFMNTEAFF. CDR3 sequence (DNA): TGCGCCAGCAGCCAAGATCGGGGTTTTATGAACACTGAAGCTTTCTTT.

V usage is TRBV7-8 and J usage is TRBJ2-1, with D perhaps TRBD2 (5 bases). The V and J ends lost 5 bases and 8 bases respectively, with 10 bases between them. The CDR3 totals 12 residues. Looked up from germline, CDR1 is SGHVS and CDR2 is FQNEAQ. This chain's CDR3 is CASSRTRDEQFF. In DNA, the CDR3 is TGTGCCAGCAGCCGAACTAGGGATGAGCAGTTCTTC.

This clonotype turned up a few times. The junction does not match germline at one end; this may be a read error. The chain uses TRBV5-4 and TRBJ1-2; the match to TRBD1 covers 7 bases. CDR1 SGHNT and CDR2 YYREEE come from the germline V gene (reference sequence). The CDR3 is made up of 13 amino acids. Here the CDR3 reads CASSSGTEYDYTF. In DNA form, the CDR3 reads TGTGCCAGCAGTTCCGGGACAGAATATGACTACACCTTC.

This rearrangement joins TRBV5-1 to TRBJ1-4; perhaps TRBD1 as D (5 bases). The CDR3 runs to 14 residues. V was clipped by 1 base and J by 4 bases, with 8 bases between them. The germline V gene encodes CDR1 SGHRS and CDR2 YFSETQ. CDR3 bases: TGCGCCAGCAGCTTGACCCAGGGTAATGAAAAACTGTTTTTT. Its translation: CASSLTQGNEKLFF.

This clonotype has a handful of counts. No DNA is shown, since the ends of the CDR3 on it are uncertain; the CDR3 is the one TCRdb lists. The CDR3 sequence: CSVARGTSFRYF. The rearrangement joins TRBV29-1 to TRBJ2-7; TRBD2, the table's D call, was not compared with the DNA. CDR1 SQVTM and CDR2 ANQGSEA come from the germline V gene. 12 amino acids form the CDR3, both terminal residues included.

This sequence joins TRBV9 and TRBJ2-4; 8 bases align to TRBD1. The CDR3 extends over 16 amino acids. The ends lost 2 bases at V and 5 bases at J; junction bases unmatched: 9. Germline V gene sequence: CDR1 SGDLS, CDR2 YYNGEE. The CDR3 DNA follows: TGTGCCAGCAGCGTTGGACAGGGAATTGTGGAAAACATTCAGTACTTC. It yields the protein CASSVGQGIVENIQYF. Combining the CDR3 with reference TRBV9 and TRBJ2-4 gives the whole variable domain DSGVTQTPKHLITATGQRVTLRCSPRSGDLSVYWYQQSLDQGLQFLIQYYNGEERAKGNILERFSAQQFPDLHSELNLSSLELGDSALYFCASSVGQGIVENIQYFGAGTRLSVL.

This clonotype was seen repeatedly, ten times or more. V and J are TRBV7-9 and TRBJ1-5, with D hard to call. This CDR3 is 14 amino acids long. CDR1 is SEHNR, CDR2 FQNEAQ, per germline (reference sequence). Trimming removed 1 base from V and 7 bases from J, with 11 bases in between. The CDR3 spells CASSLDVRGQPQHF. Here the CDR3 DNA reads TGTGCCAGCAGCTTAGACGTCCGTGGGCAGCCCCAGCATTTT.

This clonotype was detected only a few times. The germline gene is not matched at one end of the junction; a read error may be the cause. CDR3 DNA sequence: TGTGCCAGCAGCTTAGATACGGCTAGCGGCCAATACGAGCAGTGCTTC. Translating it yields CASSLDTASGQYEQCF. The chain carries TRBV7-2 and TRBJ2-7, with TRBD2 matching 7 bases. Germline V gives CDR1 SGHTA, CDR2 FQGNSA. This CDR3 contains 16 residues.

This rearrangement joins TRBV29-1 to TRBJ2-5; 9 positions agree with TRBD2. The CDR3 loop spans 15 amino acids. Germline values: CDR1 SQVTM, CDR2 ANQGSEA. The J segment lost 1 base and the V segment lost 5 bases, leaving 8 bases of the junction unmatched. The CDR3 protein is CSVLGGTSSQETQYF. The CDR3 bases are TGCAGCGTTCTAGGGGGGACTAGCAGCCAAGAGACCCAGTACTTC.

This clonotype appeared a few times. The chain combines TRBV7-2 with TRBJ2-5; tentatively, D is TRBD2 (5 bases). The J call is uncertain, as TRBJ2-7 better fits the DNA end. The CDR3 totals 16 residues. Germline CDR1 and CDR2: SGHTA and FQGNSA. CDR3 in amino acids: CASSLVSGTNSYEQYF. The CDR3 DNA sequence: TGTGCCAGCAGCTTAGTAAGCGGAACCAACTCCTACGAGCAGTACTTC.

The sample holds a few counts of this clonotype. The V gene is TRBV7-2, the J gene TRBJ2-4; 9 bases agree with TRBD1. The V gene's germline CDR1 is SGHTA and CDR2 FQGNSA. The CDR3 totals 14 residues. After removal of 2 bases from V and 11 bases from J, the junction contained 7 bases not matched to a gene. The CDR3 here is CASSLSRDRGVQYF. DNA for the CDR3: TGTGCCAGCAGCTTATCCCGCGACAGGGGGGTTCAGTACTTC.